Below are 15 T cell receptor beta chains sequenced from a single sample in a study of cytomegalovirus exposure and HLA in healthy donors. Only in-frame clones appear in the TCRdb table, and some are missing; sequencing was by immunoSEQ multiplex PCR. The table has some 190,000 clones, more than 75% seen once; the top ten hold roughly 1.5%. The sample consisted of PBMCs. The receptors were sampled from a woman under 30 in good health and CMV-seronegative.

This clone is a singleton in its sample. The CDR3: CAISETSGGSYEQYF. CDR3 bases: TGTGCCATCAGTGAGACTAGCGGAGGCTCCTACGAGCAGTACTTC. The chain uses TRBV10-3 and TRBJ2-7, with 8 nucleotides matching TRBD2. The length of the CDR3 is 15 residues. The germline V gene encodes CDR1 ENHRY and CDR2 SYGVKD. V gave up 2 bases and J gave up 0 bases; unmatched junction bases: 3.

The V and J genes are TRBV9 and TRBJ2-7; maybe TRBD1 (6 bases). The germline V gene has CDR1 SGDLS and CDR2 YYNGEE. This CDR3 has 16 amino acids. Trimming left V 3 bases short and J 3 bases short, with 19 bases between. CDR3 sequence reads: CASSEGSGVQLYEQYF. CDR3 bases: TGTGCCAGCAGCGAAGGATCAGGGGTACAGCTCTACGAGCAGTACTTC.

The V and J genes are TRBV5-4 and TRBJ1-2; D might be TRBD1 (6 bases). Germline-derived CDR1 and CDR2 are SGHNT and YYREEE (reference sequence). The CDR3 is 14 amino acids. Trimming took off 5 bases at V and 4 bases at J, with 15 bases between the two ends. CDR3 protein: CASRPQQGAYGYTF. Here the CDR3 DNA reads TGTGCCAGCAGACCCCAACAGGGCGCCTATGGCTACACCTTC.

The CDR3 DNA reads as TGTGCCAGCTCACCAGGGGGACAGGGAGAATATGGCTACACCTTC. Amino acid sequence: CASSPGGQGEYGYTF. V and J are TRBV18 and TRBJ1-2, with TRBD1 identical over 9 bases. CDR1 and CDR2 (germline): KGHSH, LQKENI. The V gene end was trimmed by 2 bases and the J gene end by 5 bases; junction bases not matched to a gene: 6. This CDR3 is 15 amino acids long.

There are a few counts of this clone. The genes are TRBV5-1 and TRBJ1-2; 10 bases are a match to TRBD1. The germline V gene encodes CDR1 SGHRS and CDR2 YFSETQ. J gave up 8 bases and V 3 bases, and 7 bases lay outside the gene matches. The CDR3 length is 14 residues. CDR3 region: CASSWGGTGDGYTF. As DNA, the CDR3 is TGCGCCAGCAGCTGGGGCGGGACAGGGGACGGCTACACCTTC.

This clone occurred once. The V gene is TRBV6-4, the J gene TRBJ1-1; 9 bases line up with TRBD1. Germline V CDR1 and CDR2: MRHNA, SNTAGT. CDR3 length: 13 amino acids. V shed 3 bases, J shed 5 bases, and the junction held 1 base outside the gene matches. The CDR3 DNA follows: TGTGCCAGCAGTGAAGGACAGGGGACTGAAGCTTTCTTT. Its protein product is CASSEGQGTEAFF.

This clone was counted once. The chain employs TRBV4-1 and TRBJ1-2; D is undetermined. This CDR3 has 16 residues. Germline CDR1 is MGHRA and CDR2 is YSYEKL. Between the trimmed V and J ends, which lost 1 base and 2 bases, there was a span of 14 bases. The CDR3 sequence is CASSQGEANQNYGYTF. The CDR3 DNA follows: TGCGCCAGCAGCCAAGGTGAAGCCAATCAAAACTATGGCTACACCTTC.

This clone showed up just a few times. This rearrangement joins TRBV20-1 to TRBJ1-2; a possible D gene is TRBD1 (5 bases). This CDR3 region has 11 residues. Germline CDR1 is DFQATT and CDR2 is SNEGSKA (reference sequence). Between the trimmed V and J ends, which lost 7 bases and 8 bases, there was a span of 14 bases. In nucleotides, the CDR3 is TGCAGTGTTCCGGGACTTGGGGGCTACACCTTC. Translation gives CSVPGLGGYTF.

J is TRBJ2-7 and V is TRBV4-2; 7 positions match TRBD2. The CDR3 is 15 amino acids. Germline CDR1 and CDR2: LGHNA and YNFKEQ. J lost 0 bases, V lost 3 bases, and 5 bases had no gene match. The CDR3 DNA reads as TGTGCCAGCAGCCAGGGCGGGGGAAGCTCCTACGAGCAGTACTTC. Translating it yields CASSQGGGSSYEQYF.

This chain uses TRBV6-1 with TRBJ2-5, with TRBD2 matching 7 bases. V was pared by 4 bases and J by 2 bases, with 7 bases of the junction left unmatched. This CDR3 spans 15 amino acids. Germline-derived CDR1 and CDR2 are MNHNS and SASEGT. The CDR3 coding sequence is TGTGCCAGCAGTGGTTGGCAGGGAGGGCAAGAGACCCAGTACTTC. This translates into CASSGWQGGQETQYF.

The CDR3 nucleotides are TGTGCCAGCAGCCCAACTAGCGACGGGACAGATACGCAGTATTTT. It translates to CASSPTSDGTDTQYF. The rearrangement joins TRBV5-4 to TRBJ2-3; 7 nucleotides align to TRBD2. The CDR3 sequence is 15 residues long. Germline CDR1 is SGHNT and CDR2 is YYREEE (reference sequence). J gave up 3 bases and V 4 bases, and 8 bases lay outside the gene matches. The full variable domain, rest sourced from reference TRBV5-4 and TRBJ2-3, is ETGVTQSPTHLIKTRGQQVTLRCSSQSGHNTVSWYQQALGQGPQFIFQYYREEENGRGNFPPRFSGLQFPNYSSELNVNALELDDSALYLCASSPTSDGTDTQYFGPGTRLTVL.

The rearrangement joins TRBV5-6 to TRBJ1-2; tentative D call: TRBD1 (5 bases). In germline, CDR1 is SGHDT, CDR2 YYEEEE. V was cut by 0 bases and J by 4 bases, with 10 bases left in between. This CDR3 has 14 amino acids. CDR3 in amino acids: CASSLDRNTYGYTF. The CDR3 DNA is TGTGCCAGCAGCTTGGACAGGAACACCTATGGCTACACCTTC.

CDR3 loop: CASSLTQGHAEAFF. The CDR3 DNA is TGTGCCAGCAGCTTAACTCAGGGGCACGCTGAAGCTTTCTTT. The chain carries TRBV7-8 and TRBJ1-1; TRBD1 might be the D (6 bases). Germline V CDR1 and CDR2: SGHVS, FQNEAQ. This CDR3 has 14 residues. Trimming shortened V by 2 bases and J by 6 bases, and 13 bases separated the two germline ends.

The V and J genes are TRBV12-5 and TRBJ2-1, with D possibly being TRBD2 (5 bases). CDR3 length equals 13 residues. With 4 bases removed from V and 6 bases from J, the gap between germline ends came to 10 bases. Germline loops: CDR1 LGHNT, CDR2 FRNRAP. In DNA, the CDR3 is TGTGCTAGTGGTTCCCTGAGCGGCAATGAGCAGTTCTTC. Its translation is CASGSLSGNEQFF.

The rearrangement links TRBV15 to TRBJ2-2; D may be TRBD2 (5 bases). Trimming removed 2 bases from V and 6 bases from J, with 22 bases in between. The CDR3 is 18 residues long. Germline V CDR1 and CDR2: LNHNV, YYDKDF (reference sequence). CDR3 residues: CATSRPSLTGWVAGELFF. CDR3 in DNA: TGTGCCACCAGCAGACCCTCTTTAACGGGGTGGGTGGCCGGGGAGCTGTTTTTT.